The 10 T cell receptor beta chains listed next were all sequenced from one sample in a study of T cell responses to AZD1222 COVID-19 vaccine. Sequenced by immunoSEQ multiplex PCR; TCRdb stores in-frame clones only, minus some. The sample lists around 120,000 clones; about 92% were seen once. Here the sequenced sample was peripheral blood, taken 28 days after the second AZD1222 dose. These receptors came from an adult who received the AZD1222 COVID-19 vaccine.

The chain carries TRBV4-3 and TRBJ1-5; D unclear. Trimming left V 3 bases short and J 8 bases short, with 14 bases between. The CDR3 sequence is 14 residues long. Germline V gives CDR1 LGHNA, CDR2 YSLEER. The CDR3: CASSQVQYGEPQHF. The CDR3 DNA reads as TGCGCCAGCAGCCAGGTTCAATATGGAGAGCCCCAGCATTTT.

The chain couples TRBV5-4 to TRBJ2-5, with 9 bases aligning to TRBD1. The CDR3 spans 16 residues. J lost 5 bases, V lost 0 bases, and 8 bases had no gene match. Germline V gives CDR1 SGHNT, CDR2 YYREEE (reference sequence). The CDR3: CASSLAWDRESETQYF. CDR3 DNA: TGTGCCAGCAGCTTGGCTTGGGACAGGGAGTCCGAGACCCAGTACTTC.

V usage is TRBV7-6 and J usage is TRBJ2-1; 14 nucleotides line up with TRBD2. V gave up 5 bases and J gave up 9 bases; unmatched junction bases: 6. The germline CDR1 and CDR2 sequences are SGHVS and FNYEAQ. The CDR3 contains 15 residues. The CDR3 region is CASSPGLAGGSEQFF. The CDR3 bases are TGTGCCAGCAGCCCCGGACTAGCGGGGGGATCTGAGCAGTTCTTC.

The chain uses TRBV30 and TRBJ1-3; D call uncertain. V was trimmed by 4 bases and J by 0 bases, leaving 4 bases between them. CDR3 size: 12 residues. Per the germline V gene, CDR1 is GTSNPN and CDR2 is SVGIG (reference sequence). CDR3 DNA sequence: TGTGCCTGGACTGACTCTGGAAACACCATATATTTT. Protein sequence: CAWTDSGNTIYF.

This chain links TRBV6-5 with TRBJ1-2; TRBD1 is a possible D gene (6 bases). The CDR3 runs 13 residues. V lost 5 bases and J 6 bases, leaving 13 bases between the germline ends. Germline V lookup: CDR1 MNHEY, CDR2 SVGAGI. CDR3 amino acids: CASSSDRLHGYTF. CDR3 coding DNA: TGTGCCAGCAGTAGCGACAGGCTGCATGGCTACACCTTC.

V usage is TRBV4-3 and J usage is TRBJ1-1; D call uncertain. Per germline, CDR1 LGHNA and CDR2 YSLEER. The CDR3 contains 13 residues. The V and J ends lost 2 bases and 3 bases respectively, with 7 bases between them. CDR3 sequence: CASSQLSHTEAFF. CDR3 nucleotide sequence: TGCGCCAGCAGCCAACTATCTCACACTGAAGCTTTCTTT.

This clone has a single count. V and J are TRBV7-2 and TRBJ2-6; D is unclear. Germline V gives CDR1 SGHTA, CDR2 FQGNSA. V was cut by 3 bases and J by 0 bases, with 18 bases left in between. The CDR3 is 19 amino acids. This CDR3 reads CASSFAAPSLTSGANVLTF. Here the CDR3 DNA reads TGTGCCAGCAGCTTTGCAGCCCCAAGCCTAACCTCTGGGGCCAACGTCCTGACTTTC.

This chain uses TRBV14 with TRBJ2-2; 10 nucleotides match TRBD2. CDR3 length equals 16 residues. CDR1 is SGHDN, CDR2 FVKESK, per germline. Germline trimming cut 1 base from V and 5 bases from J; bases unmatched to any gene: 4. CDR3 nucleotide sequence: TGTGCCAGCAGCCAAGGCCTAGCGGGAGTTACCGGGGAGCTGTTTTTT. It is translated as CASSQGLAGVTGELFF.

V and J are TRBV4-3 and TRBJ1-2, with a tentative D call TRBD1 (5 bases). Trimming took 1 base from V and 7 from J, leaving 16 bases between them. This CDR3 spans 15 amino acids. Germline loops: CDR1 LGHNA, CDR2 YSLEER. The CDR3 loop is CASSQAAGTGGGYTF. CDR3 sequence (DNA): TGCGCCAGCAGCCAAGCTGCCGGGACTGGGGGTGGCTACACCTTC.

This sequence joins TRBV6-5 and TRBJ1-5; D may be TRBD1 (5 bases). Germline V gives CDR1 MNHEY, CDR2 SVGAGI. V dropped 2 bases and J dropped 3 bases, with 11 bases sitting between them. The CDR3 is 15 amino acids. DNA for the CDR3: TGTGCCAGCAGTTACGGGCAGGGCCACAATCAGCCCCAGCATTTT. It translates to CASSYGQGHNQPQHF.